This TCR beta chain came from a study of control samples from healthy donors and cancer patients. CDR1 is SGHVS and CDR2 is FQNEAQ in the germline V gene. V dropped 1 base and J dropped 6 bases, with 22 bases sitting between them. The CDR3 is made up of 18 amino acids. The repertoire was sequenced with immunoSEQ multiplex PCR; TCRdb's copy has only in-frame clones and lacks some. In the table there are about 100,000 clones, roughly nine tenths of which are singletons. Sample: blood. The TCR originated in a woman aged 18-29 years in good health. V is TRBV7-8 and J is TRBJ1-5, with a tentative D call TRBD1 (6 bases). This CDR3 is CASSLVGGANRAAQPQHF. Written as DNA, the CDR3 is TGTGCCAGCAGCTTAGTGGGTGGCGCTAACAGGGCCGCTCAGCCCCAGCATTTT.